The source of this TCR beta chain is a study of neurological immune-mediated disorders. Notes on the study in general: Phylogenetic grouping assigned the repertoires of 18 of 34 multiple sclerosis patients to a single related-CDR3 cluster, which may represent a signature.

Germline CDR1 reads SGHRS; CDR2 reads YFSETQ. The V and J ends lost 0 bases and 2 bases respectively, with 10 bases between them. CDR3 length: 15 amino acids. This clonotype appeared many times. Its antigen is currently unknown. TCRdb re-derived calls from the 5' RACE reads in MiXCR, one entry per CDR3 protein. The sample consists of roughly 56,000 distinct CDR3 sequences, under 3.5% of them appearing once. V usage is TRBV5-1 and J usage is TRBJ2-3; D remains unclear. This TCR was recovered from a woman in her sixties with multiple sclerosis. The sequenced material came from PBMCs. CDR3 in amino acids: CASSLEWKSTDTQYF. The CDR3 DNA follows: TGCGCCAGCAGCTTGGAGTGGAAATCCACAGATACGCAGTATTTT. The variable domain in full, completed from reference TRBV5-1 and TRBJ2-3, reads KAGVTQTPRYLIKTRGQQVTLSCSPISGHRSVSWYQQTPGQGLQFLFEYFSETQRNKGNFPGRFSGRQFSNSRSEMNVSTLELGDSALYLCASSLEWKSTDTQYFGPGTRLTVL.